This entry lists 17 T cell receptor beta chains sequenced from one sample in a study of neoadjuvant anti-PD-1 for oral cavity cancer. Profiled with immunoSEQ multiplex PCR; TCRdb holds only in-frame clones, not every one. The sample lists 18,000 or so clones; over 65% were seen once. The material sequenced was PBMCs, taken before nivolumab (anti-PD-1) treatment. These receptors were taken from a person aged 40 to 85 with oral cavity squamous cell carcinoma.

This clone occurred once. The rearrangement joins TRBV7-3 to TRBJ2-7, with D perhaps matching TRBD2 (5 bases). V lost 2 bases to trimming and J lost 5 bases, with 16 bases between them. CDR1 and CDR2 (germline): SGHTA, FQGTGA. This CDR3 comprises 15 residues. The CDR3 coding sequence is TGTGCCAGCAGCTTATTGGGGTCCGGGATCCACGAGCAGTACTTC. This gives the protein CASSLLGSGIHEQYF.

The chain recombines TRBV5-8 with TRBJ2-7; possibly TRBD2 for D (6 bases). Germline V gene data show CDR1 as SGHTS and CDR2 as YDEGEE. This CDR3 has 15 residues. Trimming stripped 1 base from V and 1 base from J, with 12 bases between. The CDR3 region is CASSLQRLGSYEQYF. The DNA of the CDR3 is TGTGCCAGCAGCTTGCAAAGACTAGGATCCTACGAGCAGTACTTC.

The gene calls are TRBV27 and TRBJ2-1; 10 bases fit TRBD2. The CDR3 consists of 15 residues. Per germline, CDR1 MNHEY and CDR2 SMNVEV (reference sequence). J gave up 6 bases and V 3 bases, and 5 bases lay outside the gene matches. The DNA of the CDR3 is TGTGCCAGCAGTTTCGAGCTAGCGGGGGCCAATGAGCAGTTCTTC. This translates into CASSFELAGANEQFF.

The V gene is TRBV7-8, the J gene TRBJ2-3; D remains ambiguous. The germline gives CDR1 SGHVS, CDR2 FQNEAQ. V lost 5 bases, J lost 6 bases, and 9 bases lay in between. The CDR3 covers 12 residues. The CDR3 sequence: CASSLLEDTQYF. The CDR3 DNA reads TGTGCCAGCAGCCTCCTTGAGGATACGCAGTATTTT.

This chain uses TRBV19 with TRBJ2-1; 10 positions agree with TRBD1. Germline lookup yields CDR1 LNHDA and CDR2 SQIVND (reference sequence). The ends lost 6 bases at V and 3 bases at J; junction bases unmatched: 5. The CDR3 has 15 amino acids. CDR3 DNA sequence: TGTGCCAGTAGGTGGGGACAGGGGATCTACAATGAGCAGTTCTTC. Translating gives CASRWGQGIYNEQFF.

The chain combines TRBV27 with TRBJ2-1; unclear D gene. Trimming pared 5 bases from V and 5 bases from J, leaving 13 bases between. Germline V CDR1 and CDR2: MNHEY, SMNVEV (reference sequence). The CDR3 is 14 amino acids. The CDR3 spells CASSPYEAHNEQFF. CDR3 DNA sequence: TGTGCCAGCAGTCCGTATGAGGCTCACAATGAGCAGTTCTTC.

The chain recombines TRBV19 with TRBJ1-2; possibly TRBD1 for D (6 bases). The CDR3 spans 16 residues. The V gene lost 5 bases and the J gene lost 0 bases, with 16 bases spanning the gap. Germline loops: CDR1 LNHDA, CDR2 SQIVND (reference sequence). The CDR3 spells CASSEGPTGTNYGYTF. For the CDR3, the DNA is TGTGCCAGTAGTGAGGGGCCGACAGGAACTAACTATGGCTACACCTTC.

The chain uses TRBV19 and TRBJ1-1, with D uncertain. The V end lost 6 bases, the J end lost 4 bases, and 12 bases lay between the germline ends. The germline V gene has CDR1 LNHDA and CDR2 SQIVND (reference sequence). CDR3 length: 13 residues. The CDR3 nucleotides are TGTGCCAGTAGACCCTTTGAGGGCACTGAAGCTTTCTTT. Amino acids: CASRPFEGTEAFF.

The chain employs TRBV25-1 and TRBJ2-1; 7 nucleotides line up with TRBD2. The CDR3 sequence is 15 residues long. CDR1 and CDR2 (germline): MGHDK, SYGVNS. Trimming removed 3 bases from V and 7 bases from J; junction bases left unmatched: 9. CDR3 residues: CASSDPGRGDNEQFF. CDR3 nucleotides: TGTGCCAGCAGTGACCCGGGACGGGGGGATAATGAGCAGTTCTTC.

The V gene is TRBV6-1, the J gene TRBJ1-1, with D unresolved. The V and J ends lost 1 base and 9 bases respectively, with 12 bases between them. The V gene's germline CDR1 is MNHNS and CDR2 SASEGT. The CDR3 spans 13 residues. Written as DNA, the CDR3 is TGTGCCAGCAGTGAAGTGGCAGAGGGAAAAGCTTTCTTT. This sequence encodes CASSEVAEGKAFF.

The rearrangement links TRBV4-1 to TRBJ2-7, with D tentatively TRBD1 (6 bases). Germline CDR1 is MGHRA and CDR2 is YSYEKL. Trimming removed 1 base from V and 8 bases from J, with 15 bases in between. The CDR3 is made up of 14 amino acids. The DNA of the CDR3 is TGCGCCAGCAGCCAAGGGCAGGGGACCCCTCAGCAGTACTTC. The encoded protein is CASSQGQGTPQQYF.

The V gene is TRBV12-5, the J gene TRBJ2-1; 9 nucleotides line up with TRBD1. The CDR3 is 18 amino acids. V was pared by 1 base and J by 5 bases, with 12 bases of the junction left unmatched. Germline assignment: CDR1 LGHNT and CDR2 FRNRAP. The CDR3 DNA reads as TGTGCTAGTGGTTTGGCTTACCCCGGCGACAGGGGGGACAATGAGCAGTTCTTC. Encoded protein: CASGLAYPGDRGDNEQFF.

The CDR3 protein is CAWMTTEAFF. The CDR3, as DNA: TGTGCCTGGATGACCACTGAAGCTTTCTTT. V and J are TRBV30 and TRBJ1-1; D is unresolved. This CDR3 contains 10 residues. The germline CDR1 and CDR2 sequences are GTSNPN and SVGIG (reference sequence). Trimming took 4 bases from V and 4 from J, leaving 4 bases between them.

The chain has TRBV4-1 and TRBJ1-1; D unresolved. In germline, CDR1 is MGHRA, CDR2 YSYEKL. The CDR3 is 15 residues long. V gave up 1 base and J gave up 0 bases, with 9 bases separating them. In DNA form, the CDR3 reads TGCGCCAGCAGCCAAGCCGCGGACCTGAACACTGAAGCTTTCTTT. Translating gives CASSQAADLNTEAFF.

This chain connects TRBV10-3 to TRBJ2-7, with 7 bases aligning to TRBD1. CDR1 and CDR2 from the germline V gene are ENHRY and SYGVKD. V was pared by 4 bases and J by 3 bases, with 6 bases of the junction left unmatched. The CDR3 length is 14 residues. In nucleotides, the CDR3 is TGTGCCATCAGTGGACAGGGCCAGTTCTACGAGCAGTACTTC. Translating gives CAISGQGQFYEQYF.

The chain carries TRBV6-1 and TRBJ1-5, with D uncertain. The CDR3 length is 12 residues. Germline CDR1 is MNHNS and CDR2 is SASEGT. Trimming stripped 0 bases from V and 5 bases from J, with 2 bases between. The CDR3 DNA is TGTGCCAGCAGTGAAGCGGATCAGCCCCAGCATTTT. It specifies CASSEADQPQHF.

This clone was detected only a few times. The chain recombines TRBV7-8 with TRBJ1-5; 8 bases agree with TRBD1. CDR3 length: 15 residues. Germline V gene data show CDR1 as SGHVS and CDR2 as FQNEAQ. The V gene end was trimmed by 2 bases and the J gene end by 3 bases; junction bases not matched to a gene: 3. This CDR3 reads CASSLTGGYNQPQHF. CDR3 coding DNA: TGTGCCAGCAGCTTAACAGGGGGTTACAATCAGCCCCAGCATTTT.